This T cell receptor beta chain was sequenced in a study of breast tumors, draining lymph nodes, adjacent tissues. Study results and limitations: Most tumor T cells seemingly derive from lymph node, then expand in tumor. Luminal-like breast cancer showed significantly higher tumor–nontumor repertoire similarity than basal-like. Tumor repertoires ranked between lymph nodes and nontumor tissue in diversity, with V and J gene preferences.

Samples came from axillary lymph nodes draining the breast cancer. MiXCR, run by TCRdb on the multiplex PCR reads, gives a single entry per CDR3 protein. The data show around 140,000 distinct CDR3 sequences, less than 35% seen once. With regard to this clonotype: The antigen remains undetermined. A much larger clonotype is one base distant, so this may be a read error.

The receptor was derived from a female donor with breast cancer. Some clones in this sample may be carry-over from other donors' samples. The sample was axillary lymph node tissue.

Here the CDR3 DNA reads TGTGCCAGCGGCCGCTCCGGGGATATGGGGACAGAAGTCTACGAGCGGTACGTC. Its translation is CASGRSGDMGTEVYERYV. The chain carries TRBV6-6 and TRBJ2-7; 7 bases align to TRBD1. The V gene's germline CDR1 is MNHNY and CDR2 SVGAGI (reference sequence). The CDR3 covers 18 residues.